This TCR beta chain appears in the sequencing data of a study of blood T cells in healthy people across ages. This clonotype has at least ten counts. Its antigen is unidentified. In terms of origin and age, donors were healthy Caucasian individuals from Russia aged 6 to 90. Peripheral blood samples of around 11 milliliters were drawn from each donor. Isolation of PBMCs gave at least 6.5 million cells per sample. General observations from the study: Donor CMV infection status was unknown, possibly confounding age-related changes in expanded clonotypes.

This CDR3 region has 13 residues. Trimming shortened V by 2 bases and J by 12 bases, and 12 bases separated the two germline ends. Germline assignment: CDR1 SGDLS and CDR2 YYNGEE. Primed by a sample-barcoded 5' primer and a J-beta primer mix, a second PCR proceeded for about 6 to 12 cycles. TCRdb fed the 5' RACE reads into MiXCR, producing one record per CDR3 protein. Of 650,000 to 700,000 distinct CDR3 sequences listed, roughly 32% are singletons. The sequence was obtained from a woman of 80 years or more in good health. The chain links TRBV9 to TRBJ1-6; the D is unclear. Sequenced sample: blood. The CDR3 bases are TGTGCCAGCAGCGTCGACCCCAATGAACCCCTCCACTTT. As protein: CASSVDPNEPLHF.